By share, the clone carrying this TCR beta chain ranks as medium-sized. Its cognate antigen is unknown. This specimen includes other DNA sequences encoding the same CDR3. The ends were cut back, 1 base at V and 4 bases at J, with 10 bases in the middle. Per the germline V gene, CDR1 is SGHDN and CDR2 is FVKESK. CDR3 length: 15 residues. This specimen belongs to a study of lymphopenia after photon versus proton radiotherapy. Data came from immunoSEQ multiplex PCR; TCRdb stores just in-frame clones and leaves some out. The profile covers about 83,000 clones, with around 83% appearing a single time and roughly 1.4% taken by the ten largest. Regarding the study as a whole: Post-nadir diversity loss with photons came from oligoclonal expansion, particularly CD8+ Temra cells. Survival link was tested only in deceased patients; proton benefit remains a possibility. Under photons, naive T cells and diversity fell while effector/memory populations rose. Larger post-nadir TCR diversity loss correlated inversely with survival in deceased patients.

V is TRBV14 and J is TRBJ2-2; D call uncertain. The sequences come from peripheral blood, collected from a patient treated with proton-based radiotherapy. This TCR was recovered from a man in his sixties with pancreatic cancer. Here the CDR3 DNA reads TGTGCCAGCAGCCAAGCGCTGCTCGGCACCGGGGAGCTGTTTTTT. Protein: CASSQALLGTGELFF.